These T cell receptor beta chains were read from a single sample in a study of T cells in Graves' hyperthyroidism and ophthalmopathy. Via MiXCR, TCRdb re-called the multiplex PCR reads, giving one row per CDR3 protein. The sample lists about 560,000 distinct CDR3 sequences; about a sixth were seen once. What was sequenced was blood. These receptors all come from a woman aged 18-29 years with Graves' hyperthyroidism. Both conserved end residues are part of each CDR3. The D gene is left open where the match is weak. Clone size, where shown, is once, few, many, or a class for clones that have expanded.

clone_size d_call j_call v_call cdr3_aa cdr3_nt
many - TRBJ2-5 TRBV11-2 CASSRTLGETQYF TGTGCCAGCAGCCGGACGCTCGGGGAGACCCAGTACTTC
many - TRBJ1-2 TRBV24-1 CATRDRRGGGYTF TGTGCCACCAGAGACCGCCGAGGAGGTGGCTACACCTTC
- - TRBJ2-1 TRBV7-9 CASSSPSGGGGTYNEQFF TGTGCCAGCAGCTCGCCTAGCGGAGGGGGGGGCACCTACAATGAGCAGTTCTTC
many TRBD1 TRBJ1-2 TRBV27 CASRFAYRGSNYGYTF TGTGCCAGCAGATTCGCCTACAGGGGTTCTAACTATGGCTACACCTTC
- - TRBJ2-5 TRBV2 CASSSELNRTQYF TGTGCCAGCAGTAGCGAGCTAAACCGGACCCAGTACTTC
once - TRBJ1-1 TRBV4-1 CASSQRETNTEAFF TGCGCCAGCAGCCAGCGGGAGACGAACACTGAAGCTTTCTTT
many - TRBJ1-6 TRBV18 CASSLHPGSTLSPLHF TGTGCCAGCTCACTCCACCCCGGGAGCACCCTTTCACCCCTCCACTTT
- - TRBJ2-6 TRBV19 CASSTWTITSGANVLTF TGTGCCAGTAGTACCTGGACAATTACCTCTGGGGCCAACGTCCTGACTTTC
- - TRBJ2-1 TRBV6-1 CASSERAGQHNEQFF TGTGCCAGCAGTGAAAGGGCGGGACAGCACAATGAGCAGTTCTTC
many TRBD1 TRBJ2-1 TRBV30 CACKGQGTRNEQFF TGTGCCTGCAAGGGACAGGGGACACGCAATGAGCAGTTCTTC
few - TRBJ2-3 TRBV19 CASKASVTTDTQYF TGTGCCAGTAAGGCTAGCGTAACAACAGATACGCAGTATTTT
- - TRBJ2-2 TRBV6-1 CASSALANTGELFF TGTGCCAGTAGTGCACTAGCCAACACCGGGGAGCTGTTTTTT
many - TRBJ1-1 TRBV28 CASSFSADSANTEAFF TGTGCCAGCAGTTTTTCGGCTGACAGCGCGAACACTGAAGCTTTCTTT
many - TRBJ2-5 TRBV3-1 CASSQDQLAQETQYF TGTGCCAGCAGCCAAGATCAGCTGGCGCAAGAGACCCAGTACTTC
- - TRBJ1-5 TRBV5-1 CASRPDLNQPQHF TGCGCCAGCAGGCCCGACTTGAATCAGCCCCAGCATTTT
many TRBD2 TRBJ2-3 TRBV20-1 CSPTSGIIDTQYF TGCAGTCCTACTAGCGGGATTATAGATACGCAGTATTTT
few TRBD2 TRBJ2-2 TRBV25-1 CASSAGLAGGQTGELFF TGTGCCAGCAGTGCCGGACTAGCGGGGGGGCAAACCGGGGAGCTGTTTTTT
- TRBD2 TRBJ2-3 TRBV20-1 CSARGLAGGGSTDTQYF TGCAGTGCGCGGGGACTAGCGGGGGGCGGTAGCACAGATACGCAGTATTTT
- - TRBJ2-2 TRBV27 CASSHRDFTGELFF TGTGCCAGCAGCCACCGGGATTTCACCGGGGAGCTGTTTTTT
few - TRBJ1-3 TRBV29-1 CSVGRDLENTIYF TGCAGCGTCGGACGAGATCTGGAAAACACCATATATTTT